This T cell receptor (beta chain) comes out of a study of PD-1 blockade in mismatch repair-deficient tumors (dated by TCRdb to between 2016 and 2019). Background for the entire study: The trial enrolled fewer than 90 consecutive patients with 11 to 12 mismatch repair-deficient cancer types between 2013 and late 2016, all previously treated and progressing. Tumor-associated T cell clones were tracked in the peripheral blood of patients responding to PD-1 blockade by deep sequencing of TCR CDR3 regions.

Library preparation employed the immunoSEQ multiplex PCR assay. The original methods were these. A clone was classified as neoantigen-specific if the clone expanded significantly in response to the relevant peptide and did not expand significantly in response to any other peptide tested. In TCRdb, the immuneACCESS table is reduced to in-frame sequences with V and J assigned. These tables do not hold every clone; where another copy was compared, an unresolved V gene accounts for under half, and the others remain unexplained. The V and J calls and clone size were taken over from that table, and D and trimming were inferred from the DNA. For this sample there are 16,000 or so clones; 84% appear just once. The biggest ten clones account for over 9.5% of the sample. Here is what the overall study found, with its caveats: Three of seven peptides elicited clonal expansion, yielding about 140 unique blood TCRs, about 7 also found in tumor; all positive peptides derived from frameshift mutations. Clones residing in the tumor, which were often undetectable in blood before treatment, expanded quickly after pembrolizumab and then contracted, generally before radiologic responses.

The germline V gene yields MNHEY for CDR1 and SVGAGI for CDR2. Trimming costs V 4 bases and J 3 bases, and their ends lie 15 bases apart. From its cysteine to its phenylalanine, the CDR3 spans 15 amino acids. Only the CDR3 portion is preserved as DNA: 45 bases, with reading frame beginning at the first base. Notes on this clone: Its target antigen remains unknown. No qualities accompany the bases; no much larger clone lies one base away.

This specimen's time point label, per the study, means: roughly ten-day in vitro stimulation with candidate neoantigen peptide 5. Mismatch repair deficiency was established in every enrolled patient by polymerase chain reaction or immunohistochemistry. A few patients who responded to pembrolizumab therapy underwent TCR sequencing. Six or seven ELISpot-reactive candidate neoantigen peptides were each used in a roughly 11-day in vitro stimulation before TCR sequencing. A control culture lacking peptide was run in an identical manner and was used as the baseline for calculation of clone fold changes. In the phase II trial, pembrolizumab PD-1 blockade was tested prospectively in advanced mismatch repair-deficient cancers, no matter which tissue of origin the cancers came from.

The starting material was cells cultured in vitro, obtained from a patient treated with pembrolizumab. The V and J segments used are TRBV6-5 and TRBJ1-1, and TRBD1 may be the D gene, going by 5 matching bases. The clonotype comes from an adult with mismatch repair-deficient cancer. The base sequence is TGTGCCAGCAGTTTTTTAGGGGTGGGCGACACTGAAGCTTTCTTT. Translated, it gives CASSFLGVGDTEAFF.